Presented here are 29 T cell receptor beta chains from one specimen sequenced in a study of OX40 agonist ivuxolimab in advanced cancers. The table came from immunoSEQ multiplex PCR; TCRdb's copy has only in-frame clones and leaves some out. Here the sample spans some 60,000 clones, 80% to 90% being singletons. The material sequenced was CD4+ or CD8+ T cells sorted from blood, taken in a trial of the OX40 agonist ivuxolimab. These receptors were collected from an adult with an advanced solid tumor such as melanoma, head and neck, liver or kidney cancer.

J is TRBJ2-5 and V is TRBV5-1; D might be TRBD1 (5 bases). The V gene's germline CDR1 is SGHRS and CDR2 YFSETQ. Trimming cost V 0 bases and J 0 bases, with 6 bases left between them. The CDR3 totals 14 residues. The CDR3 DNA reads TGCGCCAGCAGCTTGGGGGGCTACCAAGAGACCCAGTACTTC. It translates to CASSLGGYQETQYF. The entire variable domain, with the rest obtained from reference TRBV5-1 and TRBJ2-5, is as follows: KAGVTQTPRYLIKTRGQQVTLSCSPISGHRSVSWYQQTPGQGLQFLFEYFSETQRNKGNFPGRFSGRQFSNSRSEMNVSTLELGDSALYLCASSLGGYQETQYFGPGTRLLVL.

V gene TRBV9 combines with J gene TRBJ2-2, with D perhaps TRBD1 (5 bases). The V gene's germline CDR1 is SGDLS and CDR2 YYNGEE. The CDR3 extends over 14 amino acids. The V and J ends lost 4 bases and 2 bases respectively, with 9 bases between them. As DNA, the CDR3 is TGTGCCAGCAGCCCCGGACATAACACCGGGGAGCTGTTTTTT. Its translation: CASSPGHNTGELFF.

As to this clone: The same CDR3 is also encoded by other DNA sequences in this sample. The rearrangement uses TRBV5-1 and TRBJ2-1, with D hard to call. Germline assignment: CDR1 SGHRS and CDR2 YFSETQ. Trimming took 0 bases from V and 3 from J, leaving 4 bases between them. The CDR3 consists of 13 residues. CDR3 DNA sequence: TGCGCCAGCAGCTTGGACAGCTACAATGAGCAGTTCTTC. The encoded protein is CASSLDSYNEQFF. The full variable domain, completed using reference TRBV5-1 and TRBJ2-1, is KAGVTQTPRYLIKTRGQQVTLSCSPISGHRSVSWYQQTPGQGLQFLFEYFSETQRNKGNFPGRFSGRQFSNSRSEMNVSTLELGDSALYLCASSLDSYNEQFFGPGTRLTVL.

This clone appeared once. This chain uses TRBV13 with TRBJ1-3; D is uncertain. V lost 2 bases and J lost 0, with 5 bases in between. This CDR3 region has 14 residues. The germline V gene has CDR1 PRHDT and CDR2 FYEKMQ (reference sequence). The CDR3 is CASSLRASGNTIYF. For the CDR3, the DNA is TGTGCCAGCAGCTTACGGGCCTCTGGAAACACCATATATTTT.

The rearrangement links TRBV7-2 to TRBJ1-2; no clear D. Trimming stripped 0 bases from V and 5 bases from J, with 13 bases between. The CDR3 sequence is 15 residues long. Germline V gene lookup returns CDR1 SGHTA and CDR2 FQGNSA. Written as DNA, the CDR3 is TGTGCCAGCAGCTTAGCGCTACGGTCGGGATATGGCTACACCTTC. Translation: CASSLALRSGYGYTF.

The chain combines TRBV2 with TRBJ2-1; TRBD1 aligns across 8 bases. The CDR3 length is 13 residues. V lost 6 bases, J lost 5 bases, and 3 bases stayed unmatched. Per the germline V gene, CDR1 is SNHLY and CDR2 is FYNNEI. The CDR3 loop is CASRRDRNNEQFF. The CDR3 DNA follows: TGTGCCAGCAGGAGGGACAGGAACAATGAGCAGTTCTTC.

This clone came up a few times. The rearrangement uses TRBV2 and TRBJ1-4; no firm D call. Trimming removed 2 bases from V and 8 bases from J, with 15 bases in between. The CDR3 length is 15 residues. CDR1 is SNHLY and CDR2 is FYNNEI in the germline V gene. The CDR3 is CASSERAQGDEKLFF. The CDR3, as DNA: TGTGCCAGCAGTGAAAGGGCCCAAGGTGACGAAAAACTGTTTTTT.

This sequence joins TRBV5-1 and TRBJ1-1; 8 bases are shared with TRBD1. The CDR3 contains 16 residues. Looked up from germline, CDR1 is SGHRS and CDR2 is YFSETQ. The junction had 7 bases not matched to a gene; V was cut back by 3 bases and J by 0 bases. CDR3 in amino acids: CASSSGTGSMNTEAFF. In nucleotides, the CDR3 is TGCGCCAGCAGCTCCGGGACAGGATCAATGAACACTGAAGCTTTCTTT.

The chain recombines TRBV5-1 with TRBJ2-1; D not resolved. The germline V gene encodes CDR1 SGHRS and CDR2 YFSETQ. Trimming stripped 0 bases from V and 0 bases from J, with 4 bases between. The CDR3 covers 14 residues. CDR3 sequence (DNA): TGCGCCAGCAGCTTGGGTACCTCCTACAATGAGCAGTTCTTC. It codes for CASSLGTSYNEQFF.

The chain carries TRBV6-5 and TRBJ1-2; D gene ambiguous. The CDR3 consists of 14 residues. Germline CDR1 is MNHEY and CDR2 is SVGAGI. V was shortened by 8 bases and J by 8 bases, with 21 bases between the two germline ends. The CDR3 loop reads CASSLARLSGGYTF. CDR3 DNA: TGTGCCAGCTCCCTAGCCCGGCTATCGGGCGGCTACACCTTC.

The rearrangement links TRBV6-5 to TRBJ2-5; D possibly corresponds to TRBD1 (6 bases). The V end was cut by 0 bases, the J end by 5 bases, with 13 bases between. Germline V lookup: CDR1 MNHEY, CDR2 SVGAGI. The CDR3 loop spans 15 amino acids. This chain's CDR3 is CASSYSRGKGETQYF. DNA for the CDR3: TGTGCCAGCAGTTACTCGAGGGGGAAGGGCGAGACCCAGTACTTC.

This clone was detected once. This sequence joins TRBV29-1 and TRBJ2-7; 10 bases fit TRBD1. Trimming cost V 5 bases and J 5 bases; bases outside gene matches: 6. This CDR3 spans 13 amino acids. Germline lookup yields CDR1 SQVTM and CDR2 ANQGSEA. CDR3 coding DNA: TGCAGCGTTACGGGACAGGGGATCCACGAGCAGTACTTC. Translating gives CSVTGQGIHEQYF.

The chain carries TRBV2 and TRBJ2-1; 8 bases are a match to TRBD2. Germline V gene data show CDR1 as SNHLY and CDR2 as FYNNEI. The J segment lost 16 bases and the V segment lost 2 bases, leaving 10 bases of the junction unmatched. The CDR3 runs 13 residues. CDR3 loop: CASSELFGTSRFF. CDR3 nucleotides: TGTGCCAGCAGTGAACTATTCGGGACTAGTCGATTCTTC. Filled out from reference TRBV2 and TRBJ2-1, the complete variable domain reads EPEVTQTPSHQVTQMGQEVILRCVPISNHLYFYWYRQILGQKVEFLVSFYNNEISEKSEIFDDQFSVERPDGSNFTLKIRSTKLEDSAMYFCASSELFGTSRFFGPGTRLTVL.

V usage is TRBV5-1 and J usage is TRBJ2-1; D is unresolved. This CDR3 has 14 residues. V lost 0 bases, J lost 10 bases, and 14 bases lay in between. Germline loops: CDR1 SGHRS, CDR2 YFSETQ. The CDR3, as DNA: TGCGCCAGCAGCTTGGTCGGACGTAGCATGGAGCAGTTCTTC. This codes for CASSLVGRSMEQFF.

This clone was seen once. The chain is built from TRBV30 and TRBJ2-3; 10 nucleotides match TRBD2. Looked up from germline, CDR1 is GTSNPN and CDR2 is SVGIG (reference sequence). V dropped 8 bases and J dropped 3; count of bases not matched to a gene: 11. This CDR3 spans 15 amino acids. The CDR3 nucleotides read TGTGCCCGTTCTGGAGTAGCGGGAGGAACAGATACGCAGTATTTT. This encodes CARSGVAGGTDTQYF.

The J gene is TRBJ2-7, the V gene TRBV4-2; D possibly corresponds to TRBD2 (5 bases). Per the germline V gene, CDR1 is LGHNA and CDR2 is YNFKEQ. This CDR3 is 15 amino acids long. Between the trimmed V and J ends, which lost 0 bases and 2 bases, there was a span of 11 bases. The CDR3 coding sequence is TGTGCCAGCAGCCAAGACGCCGGGGATACCTACGAGCAGTACTTC. Its protein is CASSQDAGDTYEQYF.

This clone was recorded only once. The gene calls are TRBV19 and TRBJ2-2, with 11 bases that match TRBD2. This CDR3 region has 18 residues. From germline, CDR1 is LNHDA and CDR2 SQIVND (reference sequence). V dropped 5 bases and J dropped 9; count of bases not matched to a gene: 17. The CDR3 DNA reads as TGTGCCAGTAGTCCCTCCGTAGCGGGAGGGCCGAGGGCCAGGGAGCTGTTTTTT. It is translated as CASSPSVAGGPRARELFF. The full variable domain, its missing parts supplied by reference TRBV19 and TRBJ2-2, is DGGITQSPKYLFRKEGQNVTLSCEQNLNHDAMYWYRQDPGQGLRLIYYSQIVNDFQKGDIAEGYSVSREKKESFPLTVTSAQKNPTAFYLCASSPSVAGGPRARELFFGEGSRLTVL.

The J gene is TRBJ2-7, the V gene TRBV4-3; 8 nucleotides agree with TRBD1. J gave up 4 bases and V 4 bases, and 12 bases lay outside the gene matches. The V gene's germline CDR1 is LGHNA and CDR2 YSLEER. The CDR3 loop spans 16 amino acids. CDR3 DNA sequence: TGCGCCAGCAGCCGGTTGGTCACAGGGGGGCAGTACGAGCAGTACTTC. Translating it yields CASSRLVTGGQYEQYF.

The chain uses TRBV18 and TRBJ1-1; D gene ambiguous. CDR1 and CDR2 (germline): KGHSH, LQKENI. Trimming removed 2 bases from V and 6 bases from J, with 7 bases in between. The CDR3 spans 12 residues. As DNA, the CDR3 is TGTGCCAGCTCACCAGGGGAGTCTGAAGCTTTCTTT. Protein sequence: CASSPGESEAFF.

V and J are TRBV9 and TRBJ2-7, with TRBD1 matching over 12 bases. Losses at the gene ends were 0 bases for V and 3 bases for J; bases not matched to a gene: 1. The CDR3 consists of 15 residues. Germline assignment: CDR1 SGDLS and CDR2 YYNGEE. The CDR3 DNA reads TGTGCCAGCAGCGTAGGGGACAGGGGGCACTACGAGCAGTACTTC. Residues: CASSVGDRGHYEQYF.

V usage is TRBV6-6 and J usage is TRBJ2-7; TRBD1 matches 7 bases. Germline CDR1 MNHNY, CDR2 SVGAGI (reference sequence). The V and J ends lost 4 bases and 2 bases, in that order; junction bases with no gene match: 5. There are 14 residues in the CDR3. Here the CDR3 reads CASSSPDRAYEQYV. CDR3 nucleotides: TGTGCCAGCAGTTCCCCAGACAGGGCCTACGAGCAGTACGTC.

The chain employs TRBV7-9 and TRBJ2-5, with 9 positions matching TRBD2. The CDR3 is 18 residues long. Germline CDR1 and CDR2: SEHNR and FQNEAQ (reference sequence). J lost 2 bases, V lost 0 bases, and 10 bases had no gene match. The CDR3 DNA follows: TGTGCCAGCAGCTTAGCGCTAAGCGGGACTAGCACTCAAGAGACCCAGTACTTC. This translates into CASSLALSGTSTQETQYF.

The chain has TRBV28 and TRBJ2-1; the match to TRBD1 covers 8 bases. The CDR3 has 16 amino acids. After removal of 5 bases from V and 4 bases from J, the junction contained 10 bases not matched to a gene. From germline, CDR1 is MDHEN and CDR2 SYDVKM. The CDR3 nucleotides read TGTGCCAGCAGTCATCCCCCGCGACAGGGGTACAATGAGCAGTTCTTC. Protein: CASSHPPRQGYNEQFF.

This chain uses TRBV2 with TRBJ2-7, with 11 positions matching TRBD2. With V trimmed by 5 bases and J by 0 bases, 6 bases remained unmatched. The CDR3 has 16 amino acids. CDR1 is SNHLY and CDR2 is FYNNEI in the germline V gene. CDR3 residues: CASSPSGRPYSYEQYV. The CDR3 bases are TGTGCCAGCAGTCCTAGCGGGAGGCCCTACTCCTACGAGCAGTACGTC.

The chain uses TRBV7-3 and TRBJ2-5, with unresolved D. V was shortened by 3 bases and J by 3 bases, with 8 bases between the two germline ends. There are 13 residues in the CDR3. Germline lookup yields CDR1 SGHTA and CDR2 FQGTGA. Here the CDR3 reads CASSFGREETQYF. The DNA of the CDR3 is TGTGCCAGCAGCTTCGGACGGGAAGAGACCCAGTACTTC.

The rearrangement joins TRBV5-1 to TRBJ2-7; 10 bases align to TRBD2. The CDR3 consists of 14 residues. The germline gives CDR1 SGHRS, CDR2 YFSETQ. V dropped 0 bases and J dropped 3; count of bases not matched to a gene: 0. The CDR3 loop reads CASSLVAGGYEQYV. In DNA, the CDR3 is TGCGCCAGCAGCTTGGTAGCGGGAGGCTACGAGCAGTACGTC.

The chain joins TRBV6-6 to TRBJ2-1, with no clear D. V was trimmed by 2 bases and J by 9 bases, leaving 5 bases between them. Germline CDR1 and CDR2: MNHNY and SVGAGI (reference sequence). CDR3 length: 11 residues. The CDR3 here is CASSYVSEQFF. In DNA, the CDR3 is TGTGCCAGCAGTTACGTCTCTGAGCAGTTCTTC.

This clone has just one count. The CDR3 protein is CASSLVGGTYNEQFF. For the CDR3, the DNA is TGTGCCAGCAGCTTAGTTGGGGGTACCTACAATGAGCAGTTCTTC. The chain has TRBV7-8 and TRBJ2-1; D could derive from TRBD1 or TRBD2 (5 bases each). Trimming pared 1 base from V and 2 bases from J, leaving 9 bases between. Germline assignment: CDR1 SGHVS and CDR2 FQNEAQ. CDR3 size: 15 residues.

This clone was seen more than once but under ten times. The chain is built from TRBV18 and TRBJ1-1; perhaps TRBD1 as D (5 bases). Trimming pared 3 bases from V and 2 bases from J, leaving 13 bases between. Looked up from germline, CDR1 is KGHSH and CDR2 is LQKENI. This CDR3 has 15 residues. CDR3 in DNA: TGTGCCAGCTCACCGACGACAGCAACTAACACTGAAGCTTTCTTT. This translates into CASSPTTATNTEAFF. Full variable domain (rest looked up from reference TRBV18 and TRBJ1-1): NAGVMQNPRHLVRRRGQEARLRCSPMKGHSHVYWYRQLPEEGLKFMVYLQKENIIDESGMPKERFSAEFPKEGPSILRIQQVVRGDSAAYFCASSPTTATNTEAFFGQGTRLTVV.